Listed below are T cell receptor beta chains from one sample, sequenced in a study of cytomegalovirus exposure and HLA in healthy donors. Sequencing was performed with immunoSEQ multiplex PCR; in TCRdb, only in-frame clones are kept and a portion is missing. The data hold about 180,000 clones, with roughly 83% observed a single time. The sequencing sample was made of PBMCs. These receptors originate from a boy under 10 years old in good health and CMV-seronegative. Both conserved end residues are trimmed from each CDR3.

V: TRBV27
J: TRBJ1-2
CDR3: ASSPRTGFGYT

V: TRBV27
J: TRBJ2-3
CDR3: ASSLLAGGDTQY

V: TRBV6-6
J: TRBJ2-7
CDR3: ASRTGRKDEQY

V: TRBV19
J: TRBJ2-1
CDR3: ASSIPGTFYNEQF

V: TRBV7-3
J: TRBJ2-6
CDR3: ASSSQTGVGANVLT

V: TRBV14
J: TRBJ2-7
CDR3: ASSLQGGEQY

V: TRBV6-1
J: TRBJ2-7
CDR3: ASRRAEQY

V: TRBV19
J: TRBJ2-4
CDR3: ASSSRGRWGNIQY

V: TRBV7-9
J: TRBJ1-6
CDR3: ASSSTGRGYSPLH

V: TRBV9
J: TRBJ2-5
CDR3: ASSAGQGIPQETQY

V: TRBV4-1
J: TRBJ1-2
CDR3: ASSHPAAAGYGYT

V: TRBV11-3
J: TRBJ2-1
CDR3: ASSSRDSNEQF

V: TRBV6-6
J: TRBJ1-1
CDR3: ASSYPRTDEAF

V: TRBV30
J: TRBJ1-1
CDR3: AWRTQASPKAF

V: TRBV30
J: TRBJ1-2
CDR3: AWSRDTNYGYT

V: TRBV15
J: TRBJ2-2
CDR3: ATSVPPPRELF

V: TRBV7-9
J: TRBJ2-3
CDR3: ASSFGGTSTDTQY

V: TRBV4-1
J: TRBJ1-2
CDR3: ASSQDGDILNYGYA

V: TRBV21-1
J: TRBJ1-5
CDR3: ASSTPNQPQH

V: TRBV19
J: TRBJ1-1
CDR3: ASQGPSEAF

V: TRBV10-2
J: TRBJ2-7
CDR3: ASRGGVGTYEQY

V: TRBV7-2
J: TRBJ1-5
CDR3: ASSLAGGQPQH

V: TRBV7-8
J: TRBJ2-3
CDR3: AGSLRRTSGLDTQY

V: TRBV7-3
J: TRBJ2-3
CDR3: ASSLQASAGINTQY

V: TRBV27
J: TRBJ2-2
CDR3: ASSLRGTSNTGELF

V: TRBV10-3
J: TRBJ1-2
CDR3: AISESRERAYGYT

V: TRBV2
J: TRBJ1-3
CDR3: ASSERWAGAGNTIY

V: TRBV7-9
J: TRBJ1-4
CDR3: ASSLGAALEEKLF

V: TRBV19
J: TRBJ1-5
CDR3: ATNRGGNQPQH

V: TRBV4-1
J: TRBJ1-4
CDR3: ASSQTHPRGARNEKLF

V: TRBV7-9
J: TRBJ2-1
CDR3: ASSSAGGRSSYNEQF

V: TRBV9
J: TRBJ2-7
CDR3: ASSLGTASYEQY

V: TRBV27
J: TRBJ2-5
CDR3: ASSLRGGETQY

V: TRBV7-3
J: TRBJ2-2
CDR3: ASSLLVGELF

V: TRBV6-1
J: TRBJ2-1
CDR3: ASSEGLAYL

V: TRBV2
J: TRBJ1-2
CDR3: ASSEDDGQGARRNYGYT

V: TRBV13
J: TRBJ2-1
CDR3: ASSLTSGGVGNEQF

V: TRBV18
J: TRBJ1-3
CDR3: ASSPLGQASSGNTIY

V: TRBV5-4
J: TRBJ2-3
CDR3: ASSFGQAPSTDTQY

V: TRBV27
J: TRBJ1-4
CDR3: ASSLHPHSTNEKLF

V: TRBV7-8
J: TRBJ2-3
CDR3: ASSFGQGATDTQY

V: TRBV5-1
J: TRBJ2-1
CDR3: ASSFGTGIAYNEQF